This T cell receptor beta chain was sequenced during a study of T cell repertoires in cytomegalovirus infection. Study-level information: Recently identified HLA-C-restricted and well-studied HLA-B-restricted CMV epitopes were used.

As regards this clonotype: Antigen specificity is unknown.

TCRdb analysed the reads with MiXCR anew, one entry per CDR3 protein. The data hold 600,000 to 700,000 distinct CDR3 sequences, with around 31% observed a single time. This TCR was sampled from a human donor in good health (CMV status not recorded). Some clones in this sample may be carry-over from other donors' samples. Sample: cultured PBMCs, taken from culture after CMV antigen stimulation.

This chain's CDR3 is CASRLAGYESNQPQHF. DNA of the CDR3: TGTGCCAGCAGGTTAGCAGGGTATGAAAGCAATCAGCCCCAGCATTTT. The V gene is TRBV6-6, the J gene TRBJ1-5; D perhaps matches TRBD1 (5 bases). There are 16 residues in the CDR3. The germline gives CDR1 MNHNY, CDR2 SVGAGI (reference sequence). V shed 6 bases and J shed 1 base, with 16 bases lying between them.